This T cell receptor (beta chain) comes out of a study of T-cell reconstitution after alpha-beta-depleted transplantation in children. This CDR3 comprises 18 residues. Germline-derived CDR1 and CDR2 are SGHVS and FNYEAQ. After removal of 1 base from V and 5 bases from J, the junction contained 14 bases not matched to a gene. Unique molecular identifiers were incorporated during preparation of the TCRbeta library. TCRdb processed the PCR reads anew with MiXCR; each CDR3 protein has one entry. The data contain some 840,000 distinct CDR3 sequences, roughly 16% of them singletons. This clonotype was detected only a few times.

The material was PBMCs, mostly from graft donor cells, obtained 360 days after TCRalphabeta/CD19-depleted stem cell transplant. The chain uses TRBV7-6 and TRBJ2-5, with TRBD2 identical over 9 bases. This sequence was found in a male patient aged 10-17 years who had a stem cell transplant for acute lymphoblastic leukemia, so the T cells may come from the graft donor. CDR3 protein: CASSLVGSGSPEGETQYF. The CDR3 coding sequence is TGTGCCAGCAGCTTAGTTGGTAGCGGGAGCCCCGAGGGGGAGACCCAGTACTTC. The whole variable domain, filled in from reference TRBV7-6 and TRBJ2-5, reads GAGVSQSPRYKVTKRGQDVALRCDPISGHVSLYWYRQALGQGPEFLTYFNYEAQQDKSGLPNDRFSAERPEGSISTLTIQRTEQRDSAMYRCASSLVGSGSPEGETQYFGPGTRLLVL.